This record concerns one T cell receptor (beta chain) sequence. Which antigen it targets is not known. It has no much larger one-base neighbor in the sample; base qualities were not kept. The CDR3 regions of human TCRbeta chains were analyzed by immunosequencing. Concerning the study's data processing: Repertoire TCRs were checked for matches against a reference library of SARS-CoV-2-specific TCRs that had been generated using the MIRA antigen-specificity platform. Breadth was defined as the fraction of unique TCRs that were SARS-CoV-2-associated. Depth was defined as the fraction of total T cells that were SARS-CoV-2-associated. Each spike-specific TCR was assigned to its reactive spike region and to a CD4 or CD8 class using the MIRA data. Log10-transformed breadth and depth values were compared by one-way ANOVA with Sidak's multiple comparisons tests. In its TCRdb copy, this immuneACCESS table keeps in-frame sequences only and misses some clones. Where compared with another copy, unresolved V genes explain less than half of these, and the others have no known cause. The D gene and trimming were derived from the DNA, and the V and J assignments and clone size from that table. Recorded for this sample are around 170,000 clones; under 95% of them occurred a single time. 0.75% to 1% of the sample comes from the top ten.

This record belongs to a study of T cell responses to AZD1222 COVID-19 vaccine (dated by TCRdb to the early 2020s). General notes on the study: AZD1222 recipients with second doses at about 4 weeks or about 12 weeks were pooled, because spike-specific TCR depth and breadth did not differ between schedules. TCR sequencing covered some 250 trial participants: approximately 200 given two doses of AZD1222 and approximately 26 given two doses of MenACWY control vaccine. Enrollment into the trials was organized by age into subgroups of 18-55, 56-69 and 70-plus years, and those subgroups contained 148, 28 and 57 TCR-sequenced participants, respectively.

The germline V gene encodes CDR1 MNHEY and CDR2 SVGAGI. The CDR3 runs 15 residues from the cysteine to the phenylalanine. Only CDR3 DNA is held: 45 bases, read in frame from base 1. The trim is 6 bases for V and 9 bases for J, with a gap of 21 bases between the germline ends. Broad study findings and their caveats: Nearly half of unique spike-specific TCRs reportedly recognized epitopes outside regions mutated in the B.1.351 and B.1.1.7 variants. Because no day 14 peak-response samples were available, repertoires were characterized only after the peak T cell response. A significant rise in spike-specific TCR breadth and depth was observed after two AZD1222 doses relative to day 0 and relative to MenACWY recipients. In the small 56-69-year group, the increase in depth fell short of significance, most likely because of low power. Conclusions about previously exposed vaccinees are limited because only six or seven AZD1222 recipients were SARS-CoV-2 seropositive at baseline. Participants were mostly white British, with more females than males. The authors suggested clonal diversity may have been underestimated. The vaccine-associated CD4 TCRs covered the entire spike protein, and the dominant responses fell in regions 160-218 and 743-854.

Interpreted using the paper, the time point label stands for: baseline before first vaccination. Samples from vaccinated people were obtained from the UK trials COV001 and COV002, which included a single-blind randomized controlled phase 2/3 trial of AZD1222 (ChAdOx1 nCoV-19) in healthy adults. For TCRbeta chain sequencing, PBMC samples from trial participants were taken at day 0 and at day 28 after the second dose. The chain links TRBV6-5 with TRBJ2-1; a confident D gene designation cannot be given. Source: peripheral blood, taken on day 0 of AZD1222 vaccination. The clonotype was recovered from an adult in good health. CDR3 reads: CASSRTGLPAGEQFF. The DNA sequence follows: TGTGCCAGCAGCCGAACCGGCCTACCTGCTGGTGAGCAGTTCTTC.